These 22 T cell receptor beta chains came from one sample sequenced in a study of spatial heterogeneity in lung cancer. Points from the study as a whole: Within tumors, counts of expanded alpha and beta TCRs tracked tumor mutation counts.

Each CDR3 protein is one row after TCRdb ran MiXCR on the 5' RACE reads. This table holds around 9,200 distinct CDR3 sequences, 4.5% to 6% found once. Time point in this sample: sample taken at primary tumor resection. No antigen has been assigned to these receptors. Here the sequenced sample was lung tumor tissue, taken at surgery. These receptors came from a female donor with early-stage non-small cell lung cancer.

This clonotype was seen more than once but under ten times. This chain uses TRBV20-1 with TRBJ2-5, with 14 bases matching TRBD2. Per the germline V gene, CDR1 is DFQATT and CDR2 is SNEGSKA (reference sequence). J gave up 5 bases and V 0 bases, and 8 bases lay outside the gene matches. The CDR3 spans 17 residues. The CDR3 region has the DNA TGCAGTGCTAGAGAGTTGACTAGCGGGAGGGCCTATGAGACCCAGTACTTC. It codes for CSARELTSGRAYETQYF.

This clonotype was recorded at least ten times. The chain couples TRBV24-1 to TRBJ2-2; D is uncertain. CDR1 and CDR2 from the germline V gene are KGHDR and SFDVKD. The CDR3 runs to 15 residues. V was cut by 1 base and J by 3 bases, with 8 bases left in between. CDR3 nucleotides: TGTGCCACCAGTGATTTCAGGCTGGACACCGGGGAGCTGTTTTTT. This codes for CATSDFRLDTGELFF.

The sample holds a few counts of this clonotype. V usage is TRBV5-4 and J usage is TRBJ2-5; D unresolved. Germline CDR1 and CDR2: SGHNT and YYREEE (reference sequence). Trimming cost V 1 base and J 1 base, with 8 bases left between them. The CDR3 is 14 amino acids. CDR3 in DNA: TGTGCCAGCAGCTTGTCTTCGGGCCAAGAGACCCAGTACTTC. Its translation: CASSLSSGQETQYF.

This clonotype was seen at least ten times. The rearrangement joins TRBV29-1 to TRBJ2-1, with 8 bases matching TRBD1. Germline V gene lookup returns CDR1 SQVTM and CDR2 ANQGSEA. V shed 5 bases, J shed 4 bases, and the junction held 1 base outside the gene matches. The CDR3 has 12 amino acids. Here the CDR3 DNA reads TGCAGCGTTCGACAGGGGTACAATGAGCAGTTCTTC. This sequence encodes CSVRQGYNEQFF.

This clonotype is medium-sized (0.01 to 0.1%) in the sample. The gene calls are TRBV20-1 and TRBJ2-3; D may be TRBD2 (5 bases). This CDR3 comprises 16 residues. V was cut by 0 bases and J by 2 bases, with 15 bases left in between. The germline V gene encodes CDR1 DFQATT and CDR2 SNEGSKA (reference sequence). CDR3 in DNA: TGCAGTGCTAGAGATGGTGCCCGAGCGGACACAGATACGCAGTATTTT. It is translated as CSARDGARADTDTQYF.

This clonotype was recorded many times. The chain couples TRBV7-8 to TRBJ2-7; 11 positions agree with TRBD2. J gave up 0 bases and V 2 bases, and 9 bases lay outside the gene matches. The germline V gene encodes CDR1 SGHVS and CDR2 FQNEAQ. The CDR3 is 18 residues long. DNA of the CDR3: TGTGCCAGCAGCTTATGGGGTAGCGGGAGGGCCATCTCCTACGAGCAGTACTTC. Amino acids: CASSLWGSGRAISYEQYF. The full variable domain, in which reference TRBV7-8 and TRBJ2-7 provide the parts outside the CDR3, is GAGVSQSPRYKVAKRGQDVALRCDPISGHVSLFWYQQALGQGPEFLTYFQNEAQLDKSGLPSDRFFAERPEGSVSTLKIQRTQQEDSAVYLCASSLWGSGRAISYEQYFGPGTRLTVT.

This clonotype occurred many times. J is TRBJ2-3 and V is TRBV5-1; 7 positions match TRBD2. The CDR3 has 14 amino acids. With 4 bases clipped from V and 2 bases from J, the junction kept 4 bases outside the gene matches. From germline, CDR1 is SGHRS and CDR2 YFSETQ. The CDR3 reads CASSRGDYTDTQYF. The CDR3 coding sequence is TGCGCCAGCAGCCGCGGGGACTACACAGATACGCAGTATTTT.

The chain has TRBV2 and TRBJ1-1; weak D call: TRBD1 (5 bases). CDR3 length equals 14 residues. Trimming took off 4 bases at V and 0 bases at J, with 9 bases between the two ends. Germline CDR1 SNHLY, CDR2 FYNNEI. The CDR3 protein is CASSVARVNTEAFF. CDR3 sequence (DNA): TGTGCCAGCAGTGTCGCCAGGGTGAACACTGAAGCTTTCTTT.

There are many counts of this clonotype. This chain joins TRBV28 and TRBJ1-6; D is unresolved. This CDR3 contains 12 residues. CDR1 MDHEN and CDR2 SYDVKM come from the germline V gene. The V and J ends lost 6 bases and 6 bases respectively, with 6 bases between them. CDR3 residues: CASRPPNSPLHF. In DNA, the CDR3 is TGTGCCAGCAGACCTCCTAATTCACCCCTCCACTTT.

In this sample, this clonotype is medium-sized. The genes are TRBV7-3 and TRBJ2-2; D gene unclear. From germline, CDR1 is SGHTA and CDR2 FQGTGA. This CDR3 comprises 17 residues. Trimming shortened V by 0 bases and J by 3 bases, and 14 bases separated the two germline ends. The DNA of the CDR3 is TGTGCCAGCAGCTTAACCCCTACATCTCGGTACACCGGGGAGCTGTTTTTT. It is translated as CASSLTPTSRYTGELFF.

By frequency in the sample, this clonotype is medium-sized. The chain recombines TRBV5-1 with TRBJ2-5, with 7 bases fitting TRBD2. The germline V gene encodes CDR1 SGHRS and CDR2 YFSETQ. This CDR3 is 15 amino acids long. Trimming removed 4 bases from V and 4 bases from J; junction bases left unmatched: 10. The CDR3 sequence: CASSRLGGSGETQYF. The CDR3 DNA follows: TGCGCCAGCAGCAGACTTGGCGGGAGTGGAGAGACCCAGTACTTC.

This chain links TRBV6-5 with TRBJ2-5; D not resolved. CDR3 size: 14 residues. Germline assignment: CDR1 MNHEY and CDR2 SVGAGI. V was trimmed by 3 bases and J by 7 bases, leaving 15 bases between them. CDR3 sequence: CASSYGIGWRTQYF. The CDR3 nucleotides read TGTGCCAGCAGTTATGGTATAGGTTGGCGGACCCAGTACTTC.

This clonotype was observed many times. The chain has TRBV11-2 and TRBJ2-7; D is unclear. There are 16 residues in the CDR3. V was cut by 1 base and J by 6 bases, with 19 bases left in between. Germline V gives CDR1 SGHAT, CDR2 FQNNGV. CDR3 bases: TGTGCCAGCAGCTTAGTAGTCTCCATGGGGTTTGCCGAGCAGTACTTC. It codes for CASSLVVSMGFAEQYF.

This clonotype has at least ten counts. The V call is TRBV11-2, the J call TRBJ2-1; 7 nucleotides line up with TRBD2. CDR3 length: 16 residues. The ends lost 1 base at V and 3 bases at J; junction bases unmatched: 6. CDR1 is SGHAT and CDR2 is FQNNGV in the germline V gene. DNA of the CDR3: TGTGCCAGCAGCTTAGTAGCGGGTATGGGCTACAATGAGCAGTTCTTC. Translated, it gives CASSLVAGMGYNEQFF.

Many counts were recorded for this clonotype. The CDR3 sequence: CASYPGQIANTGELFF. DNA for the CDR3: TGTGCCAGCTACCCCGGGCAGATAGCCAACACCGGGGAGCTGTTTTTT. V and J are TRBV4-2 and TRBJ2-2; D gene ambiguous. V dropped 8 bases and J dropped 2 bases, with 18 bases sitting between them. CDR1 LGHNA and CDR2 YNFKEQ come from the germline V gene. This CDR3 region has 16 residues.

This clonotype rates as medium-sized. V and J are TRBV20-1 and TRBJ1-2; 9 nucleotides align to TRBD1. The CDR3 covers 14 residues. Unmatched junction bases numbered 5, after V lost 0 bases and J lost 6 bases. Germline V gives CDR1 DFQATT, CDR2 SNEGSKA (reference sequence). The CDR3 protein is CSARDRGQGDGYTF. CDR3 bases: TGCAGTGCTAGAGATAGGGGACAGGGCGATGGCTACACCTTC.

In this sample, this clonotype turned up many times. CDR3 sequence: CSANPGTSGFGSYNEQFF. The CDR3 DNA reads as TGCAGTGCTAATCCCGGGACTAGCGGGTTTGGGTCCTACAATGAGCAGTTCTTC. The chain combines TRBV20-1 with TRBJ2-1; TRBD2 agrees at 12 bases. The CDR3 has 18 amino acids. CDR1 DFQATT and CDR2 SNEGSKA come from the germline V gene (reference sequence). After removal of 4 bases from V and 1 base from J, the junction contained 11 bases not matched to a gene.

This clonotype was detected ten times or more. The V and J genes are TRBV5-1 and TRBJ1-6; a possible D gene is TRBD1 (5 bases). V was pared by 1 base and J by 0 bases, with 11 bases between. Germline CDR1 reads SGHRS; CDR2 reads YFSETQ. The CDR3 runs to 17 residues. Written as DNA, the CDR3 is TGCGCCAGCAGCTTGAACCCAGGGAGCTCCTATAATTCACCCCTCCACTTT. Its protein is CASSLNPGSSYNSPLHF.

The table lists this clonotype with a few counts. The rearrangement links TRBV6-5 to TRBJ2-3; possibly TRBD2 for D (6 bases). Germline V gene data show CDR1 as MNHEY and CDR2 as SVGAGI. The CDR3 totals 13 residues. V lost 2 bases, J lost 4 bases, and 7 bases lay in between. The CDR3 nucleotides are TGTGCCAGCAGTTACCGGAGGGCAGATACGCAGTATTTT. Translating gives CASSYRRADTQYF.

This clonotype was found many times. At one end, the junction sequence differs from germline, possibly due to a read error. The chain recombines TRBV12-3 or TRBV12-4 with TRBJ1-1; 8 nucleotides align to TRBD1. The CDR3 is made up of 14 amino acids. CDR3 sequence reads: CASRLEQGGTEAFF. In DNA form, the CDR3 reads TGTGCCAGCAGGTTAGAACAGGGGGGGACTGAAGCTTTCTTT.

This clonotype was counted a few times. The rearrangement joins TRBV25-1 to TRBJ2-1; D might be TRBD2 (6 bases). V shed 3 bases and J shed 7 bases, with 16 bases lying between them. This CDR3 region has 15 residues. Germline CDR1 MGHDK, CDR2 SYGVNS. CDR3 DNA: TGTGCCAGCAGTGACGGTTGGGCCGGGGGTAATGAGCAGTTCTTC. It is translated as CASSDGWAGGNEQFF.

This clonotype was counted ten times or more. This chain connects TRBV6-1 to TRBJ2-3; D possibly corresponds to TRBD1 (6 bases). CDR1 and CDR2 (germline): MNHNS, SASEGT. The ends were cut back, 7 bases at V and 2 bases at J, with 16 bases in the middle. This CDR3 contains 15 residues. CDR3 DNA: TGTGCCAGCACCCGAGCAGGGGATAACACAGATACGCAGTATTTT. Its translation is CASTRAGDNTDTQYF.